This is a list of T cell receptor beta chains from one sample in a study of CD8 T cells in ankylosing spondylitis. Each CDR3 protein is one row after TCRdb ran MiXCR on the 5' RACE reads. The sample contains around 90,000 distinct CDR3 sequences, under 30% of which appear only once. The sample comprised blood, either unsorted or a sorted T cell fraction (not recorded which). The receptors were gathered from a male donor with ankylosing spondylitis or in good health (not recorded which). Each CDR3 is given with its conserved first and last residue.

>TRBV7-6|TRBJ2-1
CASSLGSAGGTTLPPSYNEQFF
>TRBV10-3|TRBJ1-4
CAIRQENEKLFF
>TRBV19|TRBJ2-3
CASSIQRATDTQYF
>TRBV27|TRBJ2-6
CASSFRDSGANVLTF
>TRBV5-1|TRBJ2-5
CASSLGGLQETQYF
>TRBV20-1|TRBJ2-7
CSARGGTHAYEQYF
>TRBV5-6|TRBJ1-1
CASSLKARAGAFF
>TRBV12-3/TRBV12-4|TRBJ2-2
CASIGANTGELFF
>TRBV18|TRBJ1-1
CASSPTMGTEAFF
>TRBV9|TRBJ2-1
CASSGRYGGAHYNEQFF
>TRBV5-5|TRBJ1-1
CASSLAGGQRYTEAFF
>TRBV7-2|TRBJ2-1
CASSLGWNNEQFF
>TRBV7-2|TRBJ2-6
CASSPGANVLTF
>TRBV12-3/TRBV12-4|TRBJ2-5
CASSLGQGTRETQYF
>TRBV5-1|TRBJ1-4
CASSLEAGGTNEKLFF
>TRBV5-1|TRBJ1-2
CASSLSGVYGYTF
>TRBV13|TRBJ1-1
CASSDGGDVAFF
>TRBV5-1|TRBJ1-1
CASSWTGTVNTEAFF
>TRBV7-2|TRBJ2-1
CASSFGTAGVYEQFF